Listed below are T cell receptor beta chains from one sample, sequenced in a study of T cell responses to AZD1222 COVID-19 vaccine. The repertoire was sequenced with immunoSEQ multiplex PCR; TCRdb's copy has only in-frame clones and lacks some. Of around 180,000 clones in the sample, 85% to 90% were seen once. Sequenced material: peripheral blood, taken on day 0 of AZD1222 vaccination. The receptors stem from an adult in good health. Both conserved end residues are part of each CDR3.

J gene,V gene,CDR3 length,CDR3 protein
TRBJ1-1,TRBV11-2,15,CASSSADGGFTEAFF
TRBJ2-2,TRBV5-4,14,CASSLLEGLGELFF
TRBJ1-2,TRBV5-1,11,CASSQGYGYTF
TRBJ1-2,TRBV6-5,16,CASSSIITTGDYGYTF
TRBJ2-7,TRBV19,14,CASSIWGASYEQYF
TRBJ2-2,TRBV7-9,14,CASSPTGYTGELFF
TRBJ2-6,TRBV19,18,CASSPAGLPYSGANVLTF
TRBJ2-2,TRBV7-3,16,CASSRPVGGAAGELFF
TRBJ2-3,TRBV7-6,13,CASSYHPTDTQYF
TRBJ2-6,TRBV9,17,CASSEGAADSGANVLTF
TRBJ1-1,TRBV14,15,CASSQDPTALTEAFF